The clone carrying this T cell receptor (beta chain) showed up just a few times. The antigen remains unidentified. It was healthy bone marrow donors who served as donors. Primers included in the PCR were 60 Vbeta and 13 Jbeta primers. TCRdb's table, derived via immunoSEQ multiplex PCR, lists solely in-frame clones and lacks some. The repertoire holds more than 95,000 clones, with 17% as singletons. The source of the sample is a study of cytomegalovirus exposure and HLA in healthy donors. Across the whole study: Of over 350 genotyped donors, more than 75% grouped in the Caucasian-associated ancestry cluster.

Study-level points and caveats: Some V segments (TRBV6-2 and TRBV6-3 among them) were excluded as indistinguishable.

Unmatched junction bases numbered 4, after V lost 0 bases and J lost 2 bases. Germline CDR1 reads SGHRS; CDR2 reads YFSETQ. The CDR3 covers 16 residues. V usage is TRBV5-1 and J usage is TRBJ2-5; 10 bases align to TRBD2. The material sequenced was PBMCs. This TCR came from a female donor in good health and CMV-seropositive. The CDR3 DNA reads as TGCGCCAGCAGCTTGGCCCCTAGCGGGGGACAAGAGACCCAGTACTTC. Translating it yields CASSLAPSGGQETQYF.